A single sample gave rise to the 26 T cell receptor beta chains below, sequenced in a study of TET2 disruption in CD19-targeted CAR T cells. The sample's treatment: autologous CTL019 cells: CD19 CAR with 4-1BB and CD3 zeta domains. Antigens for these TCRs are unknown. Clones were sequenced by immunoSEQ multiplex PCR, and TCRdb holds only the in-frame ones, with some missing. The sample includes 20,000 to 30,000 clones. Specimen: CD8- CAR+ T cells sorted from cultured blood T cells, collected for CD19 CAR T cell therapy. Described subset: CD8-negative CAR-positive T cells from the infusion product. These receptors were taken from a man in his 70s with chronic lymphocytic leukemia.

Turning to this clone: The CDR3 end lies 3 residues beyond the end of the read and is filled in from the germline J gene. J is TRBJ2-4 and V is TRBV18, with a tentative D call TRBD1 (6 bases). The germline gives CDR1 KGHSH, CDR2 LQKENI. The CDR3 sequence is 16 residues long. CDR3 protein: CASSPQVGARNQPQYF. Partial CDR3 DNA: TGTGCCAGCTCACCTCAGGTGGGGGCAAGGAATCAGCCT.

The CDR3 bases that were read are TGTGCCAGCTCGGTCGACAGGAACACTGAA. The encoded protein is CASSVDRNTE. The complete CDR3 protein is CASSVDRNTEAFF. This sequence joins TRBV18 and TRBJ1-1; possible D gene TRBD1, 5 bases. From the germline J gene comes the end of the CDR3, since the read stops 3 residues before it. Germline V CDR1 and CDR2: KGHSH, LQKENI. V lost 6 bases, J lost 1 base, and 9 bases lay in between. The CDR3 runs to 13 residues.

CDR3: CASSRQYDEAFF. CDR3 bases read: TGTGCCAGCAGCCGCCAGTACGATGAA. This chain connects TRBV7-9 to TRBJ1-1, with D unresolved. The missing CDR3 end, 3 residues past where the read stops, is filled in from the germline J gene. The CDR3 loop spans 12 amino acids. Germline V gene data show CDR1 as SEHNR and CDR2 as FQNEAQ (reference sequence). V shed 5 bases and J shed 7 bases, with 11 bases lying between them.

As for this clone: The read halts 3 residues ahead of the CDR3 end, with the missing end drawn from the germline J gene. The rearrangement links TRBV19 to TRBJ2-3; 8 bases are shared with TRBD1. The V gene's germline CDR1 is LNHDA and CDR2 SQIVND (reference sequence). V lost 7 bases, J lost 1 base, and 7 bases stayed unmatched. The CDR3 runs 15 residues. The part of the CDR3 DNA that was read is TGTGCCAGTACCGAGACAGGGGTCGGCACAGATACG. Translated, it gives CASTETGVGTDT. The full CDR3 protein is CASTETGVGTDTQYF.

CDR3 bases read: TGCAGCGTTGGCGGCAGCAATCAGCCT. This translates into CSVGGSNQP. The CDR3 as a whole reads CSVGGSNQPQYF. The rearrangement uses TRBV29-1 and TRBJ2-4; D unclear. The read stops 3 residues short of the end of the CDR3; the missing end is completed from the germline J gene. CDR3 size: 12 residues. Germline values: CDR1 SQVTM, CDR2 ANQGSEA.

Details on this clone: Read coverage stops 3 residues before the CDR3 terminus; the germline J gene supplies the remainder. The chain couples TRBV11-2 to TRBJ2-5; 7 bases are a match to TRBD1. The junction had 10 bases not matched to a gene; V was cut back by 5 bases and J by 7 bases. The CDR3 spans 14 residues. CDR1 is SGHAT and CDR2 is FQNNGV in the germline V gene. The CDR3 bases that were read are TGTGCCAGCAGCACGGGACAGTCGACGGGGACC. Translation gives CASSTGQSTGT. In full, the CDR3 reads CASSTGQSTGTQYF.

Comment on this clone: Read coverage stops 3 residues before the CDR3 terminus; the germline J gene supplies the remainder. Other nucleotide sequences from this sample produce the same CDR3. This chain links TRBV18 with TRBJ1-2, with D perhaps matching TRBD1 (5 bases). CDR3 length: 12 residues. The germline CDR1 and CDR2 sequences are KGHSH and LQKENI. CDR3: CASSPQGYDYTF. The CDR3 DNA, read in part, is TGTGCCAGCTCTCCCCAGGGATACGAC.

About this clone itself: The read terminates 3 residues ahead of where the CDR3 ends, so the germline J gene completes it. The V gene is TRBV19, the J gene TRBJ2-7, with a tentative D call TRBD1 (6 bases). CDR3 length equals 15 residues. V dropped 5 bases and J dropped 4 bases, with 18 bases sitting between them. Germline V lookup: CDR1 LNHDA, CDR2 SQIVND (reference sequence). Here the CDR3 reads CASSVKPGRGYEQYF. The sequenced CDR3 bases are TGTGCCAGTAGTGTTAAACCGGGTAGGGGGTACGAG. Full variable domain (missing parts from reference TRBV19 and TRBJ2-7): DGGITQSPKYLFRKEGQNVTLSCEQNLNHDAMYWYRQDPGQGLRLIYYSQIVNDFQKGDIAEGYSVSREKKESFPLTVTSAQKNPTAFYLCASSVKPGRGYEQYFGPGTRLTVT.

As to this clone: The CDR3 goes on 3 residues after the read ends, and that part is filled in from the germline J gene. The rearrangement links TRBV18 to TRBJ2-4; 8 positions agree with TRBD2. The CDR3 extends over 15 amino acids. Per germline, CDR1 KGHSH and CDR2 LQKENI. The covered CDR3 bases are TGTGCCAGCTCACCCGGGGGGGGCCAGGCCGTCGGT. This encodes CASSPGGGQAVG. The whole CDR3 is CASSPGGGQAVGQYF.

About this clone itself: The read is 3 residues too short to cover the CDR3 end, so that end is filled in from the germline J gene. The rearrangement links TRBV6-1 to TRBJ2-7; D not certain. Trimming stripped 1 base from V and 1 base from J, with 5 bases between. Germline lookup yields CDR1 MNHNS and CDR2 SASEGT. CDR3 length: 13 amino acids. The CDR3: CASSEGPSYEQYF. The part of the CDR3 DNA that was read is TGTGCCAGCAGTGAAGGTCCTTCCTACGAG.

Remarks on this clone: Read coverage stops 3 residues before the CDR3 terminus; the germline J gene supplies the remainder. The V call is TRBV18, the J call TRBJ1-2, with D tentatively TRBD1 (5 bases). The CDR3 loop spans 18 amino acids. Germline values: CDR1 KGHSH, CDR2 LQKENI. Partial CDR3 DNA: TGTGCCAGCCGCAAGGGTAGCGGGGGGACTACCTCGGGCAATGAC. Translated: CASRKGSGGTTSGND. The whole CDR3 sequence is CASRKGSGGTTSGNDYTF. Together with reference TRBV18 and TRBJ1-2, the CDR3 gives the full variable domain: NAGVMQNPRHLVRRRGQEARLRCSPMKGHSHVYWYRQLPEEGLKFMVYLQKENIIDESGMPKERFSAEFPKEGPSILRIQQVVRGDSAAYFCASRKGSGGTTSGNDYTFGSGTRLTVV.

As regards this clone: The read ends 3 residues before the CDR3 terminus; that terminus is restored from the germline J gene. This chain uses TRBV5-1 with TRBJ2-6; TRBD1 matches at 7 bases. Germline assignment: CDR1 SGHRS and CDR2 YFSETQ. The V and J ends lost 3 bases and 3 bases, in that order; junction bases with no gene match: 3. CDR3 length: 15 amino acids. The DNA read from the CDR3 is TGCGCCAGCAGCTCAACAGGGGTTGGGGCCAACGTC. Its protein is CASSSTGVGANV. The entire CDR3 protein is CASSSTGVGANVLTF.

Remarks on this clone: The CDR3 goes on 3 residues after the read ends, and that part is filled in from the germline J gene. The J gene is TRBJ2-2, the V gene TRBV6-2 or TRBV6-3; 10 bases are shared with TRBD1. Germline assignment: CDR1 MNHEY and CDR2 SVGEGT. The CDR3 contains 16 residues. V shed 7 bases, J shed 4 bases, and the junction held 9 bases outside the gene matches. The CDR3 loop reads CASTTDRGLSTGELFF. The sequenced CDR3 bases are TGTGCCAGCACCACGGACAGGGGGTTATCCACCGGGGAG.

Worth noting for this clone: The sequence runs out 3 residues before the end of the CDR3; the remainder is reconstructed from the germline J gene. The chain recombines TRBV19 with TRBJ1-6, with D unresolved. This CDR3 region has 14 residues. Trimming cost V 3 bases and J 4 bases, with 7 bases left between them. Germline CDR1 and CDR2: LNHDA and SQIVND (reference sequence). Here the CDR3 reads CASSIGSYNSPLHF. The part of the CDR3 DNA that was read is TGTGCCAGTAGTATCGGGTCTTATAATTCACCC.

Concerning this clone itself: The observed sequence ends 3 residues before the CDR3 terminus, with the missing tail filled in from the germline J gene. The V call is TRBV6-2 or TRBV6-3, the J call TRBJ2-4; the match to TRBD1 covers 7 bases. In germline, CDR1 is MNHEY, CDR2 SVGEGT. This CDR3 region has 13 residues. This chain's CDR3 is CASIGTALRGQYF. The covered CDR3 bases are TGTGCCAGCATAGGGACAGCTCTTCGGGGT.

The CDR3: CASSDTGFYGYTF. Incomplete CDR3 DNA: TGTGCCAGCAGTGATACGGGGTTCTATGGC. The chain recombines TRBV6-4 with TRBJ1-2; D is undetermined. The read is 3 residues too short to cover the CDR3 end, so that end is filled in from the germline J gene. V was cut by 3 bases and J by 4 bases, with 9 bases left in between. CDR1 is MRHNA and CDR2 is SNTAGT in the germline V gene. CDR3 size: 13 residues.

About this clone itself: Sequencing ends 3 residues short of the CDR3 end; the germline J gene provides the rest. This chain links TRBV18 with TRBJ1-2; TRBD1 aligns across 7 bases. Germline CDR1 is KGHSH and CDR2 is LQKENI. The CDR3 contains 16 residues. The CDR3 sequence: CASSPGAGGYKNIYTF. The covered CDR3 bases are TGTGCCAGCTCACCAGGGGCAGGGGGTTACAAAAACATC.

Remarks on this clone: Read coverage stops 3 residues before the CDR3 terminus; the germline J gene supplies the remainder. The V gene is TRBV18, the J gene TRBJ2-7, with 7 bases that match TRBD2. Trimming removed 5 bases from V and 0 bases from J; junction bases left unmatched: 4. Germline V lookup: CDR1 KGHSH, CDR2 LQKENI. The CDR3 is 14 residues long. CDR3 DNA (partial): TGTGCCAGCTCAGGTGGGGGGGGCTCCTACGAG. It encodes CASSGGGGSYE. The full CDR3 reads CASSGGGGSYEQYF.

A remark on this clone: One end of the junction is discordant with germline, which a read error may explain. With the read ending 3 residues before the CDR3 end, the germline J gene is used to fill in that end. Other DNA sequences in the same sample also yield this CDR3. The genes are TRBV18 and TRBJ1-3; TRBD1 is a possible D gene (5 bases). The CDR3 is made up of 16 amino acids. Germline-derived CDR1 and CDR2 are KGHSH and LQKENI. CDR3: CASSPYDSSSGNTIYF. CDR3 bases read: TGTGCCAGCTCACCATACGACAGTTCCTCTGGAAACACT.

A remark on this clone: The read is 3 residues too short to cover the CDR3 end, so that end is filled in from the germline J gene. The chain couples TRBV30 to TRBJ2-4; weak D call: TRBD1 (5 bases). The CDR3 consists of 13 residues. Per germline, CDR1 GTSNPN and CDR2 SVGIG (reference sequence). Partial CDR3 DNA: TGTGCCTGGAGTAAGGGGAAGGGTCAGCCT. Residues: CAWSKGKGQP. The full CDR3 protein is CAWSKGKGQPQYF.

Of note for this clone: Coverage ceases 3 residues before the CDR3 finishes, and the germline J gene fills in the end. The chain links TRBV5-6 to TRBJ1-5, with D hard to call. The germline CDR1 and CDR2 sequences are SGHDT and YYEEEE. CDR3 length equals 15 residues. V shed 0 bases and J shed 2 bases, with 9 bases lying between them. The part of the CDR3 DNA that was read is TGTGCCAGCAGCTTGGCCGGCGGGGGCAATCAGCCC. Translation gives CASSLAGGGNQP. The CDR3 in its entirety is CASSLAGGGNQPQHF. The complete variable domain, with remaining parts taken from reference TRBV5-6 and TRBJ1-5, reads DAGVTQSPTHLIKTRGQQVTLRCSPKSGHDTVSWYQQALGQGPQFIFQYYEEEERQRGNFPDRFSGHQFPNYSSELNVNALLLGDSALYLCASSLAGGGNQPQHFGDGTRLSIL.

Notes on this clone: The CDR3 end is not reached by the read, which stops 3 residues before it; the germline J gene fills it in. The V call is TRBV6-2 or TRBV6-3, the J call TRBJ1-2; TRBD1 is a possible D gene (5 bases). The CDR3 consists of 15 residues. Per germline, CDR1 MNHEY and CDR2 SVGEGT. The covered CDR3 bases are TGTGCCAGCAGTCCGCAGCGGGGCTCCTACAATGAC. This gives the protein CASSPQRGSYND. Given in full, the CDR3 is CASSPQRGSYNDYTF.

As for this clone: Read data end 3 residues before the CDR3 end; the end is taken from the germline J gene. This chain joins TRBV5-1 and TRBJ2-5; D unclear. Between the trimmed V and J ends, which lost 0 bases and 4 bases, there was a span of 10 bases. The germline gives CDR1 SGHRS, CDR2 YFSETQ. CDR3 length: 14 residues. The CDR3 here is CASSLGWPGETQYF. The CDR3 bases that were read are TGCGCCAGCAGCTTGGGATGGCCGGGAGAGACC.

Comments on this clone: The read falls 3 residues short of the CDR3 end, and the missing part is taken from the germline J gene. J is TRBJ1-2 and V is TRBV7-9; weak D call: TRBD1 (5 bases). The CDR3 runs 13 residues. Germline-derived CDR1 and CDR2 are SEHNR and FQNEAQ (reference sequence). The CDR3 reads CASVRGQEDTYTF. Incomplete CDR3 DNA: TGTGCCAGCGTGAGGGGCCAGGAGGATACC.

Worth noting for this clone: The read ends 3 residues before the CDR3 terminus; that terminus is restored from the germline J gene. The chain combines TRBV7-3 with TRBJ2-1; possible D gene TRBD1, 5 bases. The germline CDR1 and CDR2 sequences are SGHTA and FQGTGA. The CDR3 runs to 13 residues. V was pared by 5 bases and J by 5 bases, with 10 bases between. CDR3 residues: CASSPGRDNEQFF. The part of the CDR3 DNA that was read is TGTGCCAGCAGCCCCGGCAGGGACAATGAG.

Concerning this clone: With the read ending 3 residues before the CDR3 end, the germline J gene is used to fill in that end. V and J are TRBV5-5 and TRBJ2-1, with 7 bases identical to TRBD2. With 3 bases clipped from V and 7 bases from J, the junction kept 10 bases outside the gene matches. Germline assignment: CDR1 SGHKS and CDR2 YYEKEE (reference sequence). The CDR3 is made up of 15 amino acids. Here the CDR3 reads CASSWGWMGGNEQFF. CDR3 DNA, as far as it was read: TGTGCCAGCAGCTGGGGGTGGATGGGGGGGAATGAG.